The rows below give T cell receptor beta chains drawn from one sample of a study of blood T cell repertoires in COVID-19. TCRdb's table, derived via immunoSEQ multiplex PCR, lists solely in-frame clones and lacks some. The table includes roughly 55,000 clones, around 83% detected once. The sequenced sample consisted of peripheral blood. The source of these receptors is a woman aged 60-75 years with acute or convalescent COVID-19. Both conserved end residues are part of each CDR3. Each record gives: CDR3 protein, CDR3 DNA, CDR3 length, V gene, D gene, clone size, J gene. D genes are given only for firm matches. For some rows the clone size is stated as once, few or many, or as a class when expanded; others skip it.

CASARTPYSNQPQHF	TGTGCCAGTGCCAGGACACCTTATAGCAATCAGCCCCAGCATTTT	15	TRBV19	NA	NA	TRBJ1-5
CASSPVGARNEKLFF	TGTGCCAGCAGCCCGGTGGGGGCCCGGAATGAAAAACTGTTTTTT	15	TRBV7-9	NA	once	TRBJ1-4
CASRPGQKGGYTF	TGTGCCAGCAGGCCGGGACAGAAAGGAGGCTACACCTTC	13	TRBV28	TRBD1	NA	TRBJ1-2
CASGQRGGPDTQYF	TGTGCCAGCGGTCAGCGGGGGGGCCCCGATACGCAGTATTTT	14	TRBV28	TRBD2	once	TRBJ2-3
CASSLGGKRNTEAFF	TGTGCCAGCAGCTTGGGGGGTAAGAGGAACACTGAAGCTTTCTTT	15	TRBV7-9	NA	NA	TRBJ1-1
CASSLVVSAYGDTQYF	TGTGCCAGCAGCTTAGTAGTTTCTGCCTACGGTGATACGCAGTATTTT	16	TRBV7-8	NA	NA	TRBJ2-3
CASLAGVLRTGELFF	TGTGCCAGCCTAGCGGGGGTACTCCGCACCGGGGAGCTGTTTTTT	15	TRBV28	TRBD2	few	TRBJ2-2
CASSLGTGSTEAFF	TGCGCCAGCAGCCTCGGGACAGGGAGCACTGAAGCTTTCTTT	14	TRBV5-1	TRBD1	NA	TRBJ1-1
CASSLSSGAYEQYF	TGTGCCAGCAGCTTAAGTAGCGGAGCCTACGAGCAGTACTTC	14	TRBV7-6	NA	NA	TRBJ2-7
CASGRNRGQNIQYF	TGTGCTAGTGGCCGGAACAGGGGGCAAAACATTCAGTACTTC	14	TRBV12-5	TRBD1	NA	TRBJ2-4
CASSEILGQRNTEAFF	TGTGCCAGCAGTGAAATCCTAGGACAGCGGAACACTGAAGCTTTCTTT	16	TRBV2	NA	once	TRBJ1-1
CASSLGTRAEAFF	TGTGCCAGCAGCCTCGGGACTCGCGCTGAAGCTTTCTTT	13	TRBV7-6	NA	few	TRBJ1-1
CASSTRTGRAFF	TGTGCCAGCAGCACGCGGACAGGGAGAGCTTTCTTT	12	TRBV7-3	TRBD1	NA	TRBJ1-1
CASSQVTNYEQYF	TGTGCCAGCAGCCAAGTGACTAATTACGAGCAGTACTTC	13	TRBV3-1/TRBV3-2	NA	NA	TRBJ2-7
CASSIQGFAEAFF	TGTGCCAGCAGCATCCAGGGTTTCGCTGAAGCTTTCTTT	13	TRBV7-6	NA	NA	TRBJ1-1
CASSYVGADTEAFF	TGTGCCAGCAGTTACGTAGGGGCCGACACTGAAGCTTTCTTT	14	TRBV6-6	NA	once	TRBJ1-1
CASSFAGSSYNEQFF	TGTGCCAGCAGTTTTGCTGGGAGCTCCTACAATGAGCAGTTCTTC	15	TRBV28	NA	NA	TRBJ2-1
CASSFRDTNNSPLHF	TGTGCCAGCAGCTTCCGGGACACAAATAATTCACCCCTCCACTTT	15	TRBV6-5	NA	NA	TRBJ1-6
CATRTGENSNQPQHF	TGTGCCACCCGGACAGGGGAGAATAGCAATCAGCCCCAGCATTTT	15	TRBV28	TRBD1	NA	TRBJ1-5
CASSFYQGYTEAFF	TGTGCCAGCAGCTTTTACCAGGGGTACACTGAAGCTTTCTTT	14	TRBV5-6	NA	NA	TRBJ1-1
CASSFVPGDNSPLHF	TGTGCCAGCAGCTTTGTTCCAGGGGACAATTCACCCCTCCACTTT	15	TRBV5-4	NA	few	TRBJ1-6
CASSDQQGLNTEAFF	TGTGCCAGCAGTGATCAACAGGGGCTGAACACTGAAGCTTTCTTT	15	TRBV6-1	TRBD1	NA	TRBJ1-1
CASSPTGLPLAKNIQYF	TGTGCCAGCAGCCCTACCGGACTCCCCTTAGCCAAAAACATTCAGTACTTC	17	TRBV5-8	NA	NA	TRBJ2-4
CASMKPGGALNYGYTF	TGTGCCAGTATGAAACCTGGGGGGGCCCTAAACTATGGCTACACCTTC	16	TRBV19	NA	NA	TRBJ1-2
CASRGGGAKNIQYF	TGTGCCAGCAGAGGGGGCGGGGCCAAAAACATTCAGTACTTC	14	TRBV28	TRBD1	NA	TRBJ2-4
CASSFWGGMNTEAFF	TGTGCCAGCAGCTTCTGGGGGGGGATGAACACTGAAGCTTTCTTT	15	TRBV5-4	NA	NA	TRBJ1-1
CAWKRHGTGDGAFF	TGTGCCTGGAAAAGGCACGGGACAGGGGACGGAGCTTTCTTT	14	TRBV30	TRBD1	NA	TRBJ1-1
CASSQGPNRVGNTIYF	TGTGCCAGCAGCCAAGGTCCTAATCGGGTGGGAAACACCATATATTTT	16	TRBV14	NA	NA	TRBJ1-3
CASSRAGFLNTEAFF	TGTGCCAGTAGTAGGGCAGGGTTCTTGAACACTGAAGCTTTCTTT	15	TRBV19	NA	NA	TRBJ1-1
CASSLLAGGPWETQYF	TGTGCCAGCAGCTTACTTGCGGGGGGGCCGTGGGAGACCCAGTACTTC	16	TRBV7-8	TRBD2	NA	TRBJ2-5
CASRPGQGATSEAFF	TGTGCCAGCAGACCGGGACAGGGGGCAACTTCTGAAGCTTTCTTT	15	TRBV2	TRBD1	NA	TRBJ1-1
CASSLGQPQSSGNTIYF	TGTGCCAGCAGCCTCGGACAGCCCCAGAGCTCTGGAAACACCATATATTTT	17	TRBV11-2	NA	NA	TRBJ1-3
CASSPQTGKLFF	TGTGCCAGCTCTCCCCAGACGGGAAAACTGTTTTTT	12	TRBV18	NA	NA	TRBJ1-4
CASSFLAGGDHEQFF	TGTGCCAGCAGCTTTTTAGCGGGAGGGGACCATGAGCAGTTCTTC	15	TRBV7-3	TRBD2	NA	TRBJ2-1
CASSSQGSGYGYTF	TGTGCCAGCAGCTCACAGGGTTCCGGCTATGGCTACACCTTC	14	TRBV5-4	NA	once	TRBJ1-2
CASRVRGAEAFF	TGTGCCAGCAGAGTTAGGGGCGCTGAAGCTTTCTTT	12	TRBV6-5	NA	NA	TRBJ1-1
CASSLTLASTDTQYF	TGTGCCAGCAGCTTAACCCTAGCTAGCACAGATACGCAGTATTTT	15	TRBV7-3	NA	NA	TRBJ2-3
CASSRLAGGSDEQFF	TGTGCCAGCAGCCGACTAGCGGGAGGGTCCGATGAGCAGTTCTTC	15	TRBV3-1/TRBV3-2	TRBD2	NA	TRBJ2-1
CASRGTGGRSYTF	TGTGCCAGCAGGGGGACAGGGGGAAGGAGCTACACCTTC	13	TRBV12-3/TRBV12-4	TRBD1	NA	TRBJ1-2
CASSLTVNTEAFF	TGTGCCAGCAGCTTAACGGTAAACACTGAAGCTTTCTTT	13	TRBV11-3	NA	once	TRBJ1-1
CAWKEGNQPQHF	TGTGCCTGGAAGGAGGGCAATCAGCCCCAGCATTTT	12	TRBV30	NA	NA	TRBJ1-5
CASSGGLGMNTEAFF	TGCGCCAGCAGCGGCGGACTAGGAATGAACACTGAAGCTTTCTTT	15	TRBV5-1	NA	NA	TRBJ1-1
CTSSQNPRWPHYGYTF	TGCACCAGCAGCCAAAACCCCCGATGGCCGCACTATGGCTACACCTTC	16	TRBV1	NA	NA	TRBJ1-2
CASSPLRGKSEQYF	TGTGCCAGCAGCCCCCTTCGGGGGAAAAGCGAGCAGTACTTC	14	TRBV14	NA	once	TRBJ2-7
CASSFYRGESEKLFF	TGTGCCAGCAGCTTTTACAGGGGAGAGAGTGAAAAACTGTTTTTT	15	TRBV7-9	TRBD1	NA	TRBJ1-4
CSASASERGQETQYF	TGCAGTGCTAGTGCGTCGGAGCGGGGTCAAGAGACCCAGTACTTC	15	TRBV20-1	TRBD2	NA	TRBJ2-5
CASSRTSGEFNEQFF	TGCGCCAGCAGTCGGACTAGCGGGGAGTTCAATGAGCAGTTCTTC	15	TRBV10-1	TRBD2	NA	TRBJ2-1
CASSTLLDRGSYSNQPQHF	TGTGCCAGTAGTACCCTCCTGGACAGGGGGAGTTATAGCAATCAGCCCCAGCATTTT	19	TRBV19	TRBD1	NA	TRBJ1-5
CASSLGGASTEAFF	TGTGCCAGCAGCTTAGGAGGGGCGAGCACTGAAGCTTTCTTT	14	TRBV7-3	NA	NA	TRBJ1-1
CASSPTRESFGYTF	TGTGCCAGCAGTCCCACTCGGGAGTCGTTTGGCTACACCTTC	14	TRBV6-5	NA	NA	TRBJ1-2